This T cell receptor (beta chain) was identified in a study of blood T cell repertoires in COVID-19. About the research overall: COVID-19 samples from acute and convalescent phases originated in the United States, Italy and Spain. PBMCs, B-cell-depleted T cells, or T cells provided the cDNA or gDNA that made up the material.

The CDR3 covers 18 residues. Looked up from germline, CDR1 is SGHVS and CDR2 is FQNEAQ. Trimming at V came to 5 bases and at J to 6 bases, leaving 14 bases not matched to a gene. Authors' methods: Estimation of nucleated cell counts was performed using reference gene primer amplification. Assay used: immunoSEQ multiplex PCR; TCRdb lists only in-frame clones, some missing. Clonal size and the V and J genes are those of that table, whereas D and trimming came from the DNA. Among fewer than 35,000 clones, roughly nine tenths were seen once, and the ten largest hold more than 9%. The origin of this receptor is a human donor with active COVID-19. The donor label of this sample is uncertain. V and J are TRBV7-8 and TRBJ2-2, with TRBD2 identical over 11 bases. Sample: peripheral blood. The CDR3 protein is CASSRLSGRALIAGELFF. CDR3 sequence (DNA): TGTGCCAGCAGCCGCCTTAGCGGGAGGGCCCTGATCGCCGGGGAGCTGTTTTTT. Combining the CDR3 with reference TRBV7-8 and TRBJ2-2 gives the whole variable domain GAGVSQSPRYKVAKRGQDVALRCDPISGHVSLFWYQQALGQGPEFLTYFQNEAQLDKSGLPSDRFFAERPEGSVSTLKIQRTQQEDSAVYLCASSRLSGRALIAGELFFGEGSRLTVL.